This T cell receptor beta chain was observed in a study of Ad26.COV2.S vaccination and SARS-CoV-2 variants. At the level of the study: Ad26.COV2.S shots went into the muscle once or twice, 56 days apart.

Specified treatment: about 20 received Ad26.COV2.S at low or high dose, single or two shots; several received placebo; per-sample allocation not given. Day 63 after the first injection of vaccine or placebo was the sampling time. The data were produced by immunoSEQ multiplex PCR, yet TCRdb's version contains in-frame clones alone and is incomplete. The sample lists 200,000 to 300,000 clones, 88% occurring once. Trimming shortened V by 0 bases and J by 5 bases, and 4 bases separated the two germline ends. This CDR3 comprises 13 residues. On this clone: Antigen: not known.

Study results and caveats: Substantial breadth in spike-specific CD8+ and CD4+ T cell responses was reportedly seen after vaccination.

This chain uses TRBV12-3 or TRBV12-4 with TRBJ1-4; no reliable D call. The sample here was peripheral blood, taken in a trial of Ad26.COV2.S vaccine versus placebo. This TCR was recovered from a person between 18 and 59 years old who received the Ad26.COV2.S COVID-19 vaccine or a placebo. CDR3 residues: CASSLAGNEKLFF. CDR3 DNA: TGTGCCAGCAGTTTAGCGGGGAATGAAAAACTGTTTTTT.